The T cell receptor beta chain described here comes from a study of siplizumab effects on memory and regulatory T cells. Study-level findings and limits: Researchers could map only a minor fraction of alloreactive clones to unstimulated subsets. Both greater diversity than memory cells and a major contribution to the alloresponse seemed to characterize naive T cells. For siplizumab cultures, the suppressive function of their proliferating Tregs was not confirmed.

Sequencing of each sample assayed roughly 100,000 TCR templates. Repertoires were generated with immunoSEQ multiplex PCR, while TCRdb's copy carries only in-frame clones and drops some. The data contain 95,000 to 130,000 clones, about 95% of them singletons. The germline CDR1 and CDR2 sequences are LNHDA and SQIVND (reference sequence). V lost 4 bases to trimming and J lost 3 bases; unmatched junction nucleotides: 16. The CDR3 runs to 18 residues. A note on this clone: Its antigen is currently unknown.

The rearrangement joins TRBV19 to TRBJ1-1; 8 nucleotides align to TRBD1. This TCR was sampled from a human donor in good health. The material sequenced was non-Treg CD4+ T cells sorted from blood. CDR3 in DNA: TGTGCCAGTAGTACTCGGAGCCCCTTCACAGGGGGGGACACTGAAGCTTTCTTT. Translating it yields CASSTRSPFTGGDTEAFF. The full variable domain, completed using reference TRBV19 and TRBJ1-1, is DGGITQSPKYLFRKEGQNVTLSCEQNLNHDAMYWYRQDPGQGLRLIYYSQIVNDFQKGDIAEGYSVSREKKESFPLTVTSAQKNPTAFYLCASSTRSPFTGGDTEAFFGQGTRLTVV.